This T cell receptor (beta chain) was observed in a study of blood T cell repertoires in COVID-19. Study-level background: PBMCs, B-cell-depleted T cells, or T cells were the source of the cDNA or gDNA that made up the material.

Method: immunoSEQ multiplex PCR; TCRdb's copy keeps in-frame clones and lacks some. The sample holds 150,000 or so clones, around 80% seen once. Recovered status in Cohort 3 required two negative PCRs, clearance, or symptom resolution. Sequenced: PBMCs or T cells enriched from blood (not recorded which). This receptor was obtained from a woman in her 50s who had recovered from COVID-19.

The CDR3 DNA follows: TGCAGCGTTGAAGATGGTCGGGGGGGGTCCTACGAGCAGTACTTC. Amino acid sequence: CSVEDGRGGSYEQYF. The chain is built from TRBV29-1 and TRBJ2-7; TRBD2 aligns across 8 bases. CDR1 is SQVTM and CDR2 is ANQGSEA in the germline V gene. Unmatched junction bases numbered 5, after V lost 0 bases and J lost 1 base. The CDR3 is 15 residues long.